What follows are 11 T cell receptor beta chains derived from one specimen sequenced in a study of immune evolution from preneoplasia to lung adenocarcinoma. Clones were read by immunoSEQ multiplex PCR, and TCRdb kept only the in-frame ones, dropping some. Of more than 3,500 clones listed, about 80% are singletons. The source material was FFPE normal lung tissue adjacent to the tumor. These receptors were collected from a person between 45 and 75 years old with lung adenocarcinoma.

This clone was seen a handful of times. This sequence joins TRBV7-9 and TRBJ1-2, with TRBD1 as a possible D gene (5 bases). CDR3 length: 12 residues. Germline loops: CDR1 SEHNR, CDR2 FQNEAQ (reference sequence). Trimming removed 6 bases at V and 4 bases at J, with 9 bases between. CDR3 nucleotide sequence: TGTGCCAGCAGGATGGGGGGCTATGGCTACACCTTC. Protein product: CASRMGGYGYTF.

The gene calls are TRBV27 and TRBJ2-1; D is unresolved. This CDR3 spans 14 amino acids. Germline CDR1 is MNHEY and CDR2 is SMNVEV (reference sequence). V gave up 0 bases and J gave up 3 bases, with 6 bases separating them. CDR3 loop: CASSLSGNYNEQFF. The CDR3 DNA sequence: TGTGCCAGCAGTTTATCGGGAAACTACAATGAGCAGTTCTTC.

This chain links TRBV5-1 with TRBJ1-1, with D unresolved. The germline V gene has CDR1 SGHRS and CDR2 YFSETQ. Trimming shortened V by 4 bases and J by 1 base, and 11 bases separated the two germline ends. The CDR3 is 14 residues long. CDR3 DNA: TGCGCCAGCAGCGTTGGAATACAGAACACTGAAGCTTTCTTT. Encoded protein: CASSVGIQNTEAFF.

This chain links TRBV9 with TRBJ2-7, with TRBD1 matching 9 bases. The CDR3 covers 14 residues. Germline V CDR1 and CDR2: SGDLS, YYNGEE. After removal of 4 bases from V and 5 bases from J, the junction contained 7 bases not matched to a gene. For the CDR3, the DNA is TGTGCCAGCAGCCCGGGACAGGGAGTCGACGAGCAGTACTTC. The encoded protein is CASSPGQGVDEQYF.

This chain links TRBV27 with TRBJ2-7; TRBD1 might be the D (5 bases). CDR1 is MNHEY, CDR2 SMNVEV, per germline (reference sequence). The CDR3 runs to 15 residues. With 4 bases removed from V and 2 bases from J, the gap between germline ends came to 15 bases. The CDR3 nucleotides read TGTGCCAGCAGTTCCACAGGTCCGGCGGCCTACGAGCAGTACTTC. Its translation is CASSSTGPAAYEQYF.

The chain is built from TRBV6-6 and TRBJ2-7; D not resolved. The CDR3 totals 13 residues. Looked up from germline, CDR1 is MNHNY and CDR2 is SVGAGI (reference sequence). V was trimmed by 1 base and J by 7 bases, leaving 11 bases between them. The CDR3 reads CASSYFAVGEQYF. The CDR3 DNA sequence: TGTGCCAGCAGTTACTTCGCGGTAGGGGAGCAGTACTTC.

The rearrangement links TRBV28 to TRBJ1-3; 7 nucleotides align to TRBD1. CDR3 length: 14 amino acids. The V gene end was trimmed by 2 bases and the J gene end by 10 bases; junction bases not matched to a gene: 8. CDR1 and CDR2 (germline): MDHEN, SYDVKM. The CDR3 bases are TGTGCCAGCAGTTTAGACCCACAGGGGATGACCATATATTTT. Protein product: CASSLDPQGMTIYF. The variable domain in full, completed from reference TRBV28 and TRBJ1-3, reads DVKVTQSSRYLVKRTGEKVFLECVQDMDHENMFWYRQDPGLGLRLIYFSYDVKMKEKGDIPEGYSVSREKKERFSLILESASTNQTSMYLCASSLDPQGMTIYFGEGSWLTVV.

The chain links TRBV7-2 to TRBJ1-2; 7 bases match TRBD1. Germline V gene sequence: CDR1 SGHTA, CDR2 FQGNSA. The CDR3 sequence is 15 residues long. J gave up 5 bases and V 7 bases, and 13 bases lay outside the gene matches. The CDR3 sequence: CASTPSSTGNYGYTF. CDR3 nucleotides: TGTGCCAGCACCCCTTCTTCGACAGGGAATTATGGCTACACCTTC. Looking up the rest from reference TRBV7-2 and TRBJ1-2 gives the full variable domain: GAGVSQSPSNKVTEKGKDVELRCDPISGHTALYWYRQSLGQGLEFLIYFQGNSAPDKSGLPSDRFSAERTGGSVSTLTIQRTQQEDSAVYLCASTPSSTGNYGYTFGSGTRLTVV.

This chain connects TRBV20-1 to TRBJ2-7, with 7 bases that match TRBD2. V shed 7 bases and J 4 bases; nucleotides not matched to a gene: 4. CDR1 is DFQATT and CDR2 is SNEGSKA in the germline V gene (reference sequence). This CDR3 contains 11 residues. In DNA form, the CDR3 reads TGCAGTGTCGCCGGGAGGTACGAGCAGTACTTC. It translates to CSVAGRYEQYF.

This chain links TRBV9 with TRBJ2-2; 7 bases agree with TRBD2. V was pared by 0 bases and J by 4 bases, with 3 bases of the junction left unmatched. Germline V gene lookup returns CDR1 SGDLS and CDR2 YYNGEE. This CDR3 contains 15 residues. The CDR3 region has the DNA TGTGCCAGCAGCGTAGGGCGGGAGCTCACCGGGGAGCTGTTTTTT. This sequence encodes CASSVGRELTGELFF. Full variable domain (missing parts from reference TRBV9 and TRBJ2-2): DSGVTQTPKHLITATGQRVTLRCSPRSGDLSVYWYQQSLDQGLQFLIQYYNGEERAKGNILERFSAQQFPDLHSELNLSSLELGDSALYFCASSVGRELTGELFFGEGSRLTVL.

The genes are TRBV30 and TRBJ1-4, with 8 bases identical to TRBD1. From germline, CDR1 is GTSNPN and CDR2 SVGIG (reference sequence). The CDR3 runs 16 residues. The V and J ends lost 4 bases and 7 bases, in that order; junction bases with no gene match: 14. The CDR3 reads CAWKKRGGQGGEKLFF. DNA for the CDR3: TGTGCCTGGAAAAAGAGGGGAGGACAGGGCGGTGAAAAACTGTTTTTT. Full variable domain (rest looked up from reference TRBV30 and TRBJ1-4): SQTIHQWPATLVQPVGSPLSLECTVEGTSNPNLYWYRQAAGRGLQLLFYSVGIGQISSEVPQNLSASRPQDRQFILSSKKLLLSDSGFYLCAWKKRGGQGGEKLFFGSGTQLSVL.